This TCR beta chain stems from a study of low-dose radiotherapy and immunotherapy resistance in tumors (dated by TCRdb to the early 2020s). Turning to the overall study: In Cohort 1, each fraction delivered 0.5 Gy every 2 weeks, and the prescribed total PTV dose was 6.5 Gy. Patients in Cohort 2 were given 1 Gy per fraction every two weeks, for a total of 13 Gy across 26 weeks. Patients were given nivolumab as a 240 mg flat dose every two weeks and ipilimumab at 1 mg/kg every six weeks, with both drugs delivered intravenously. Intravenous cyclophosphamide at 200 mg/m2 was administered every two weeks, one day ahead of each radiation and immunotherapy administration. Aspirin 300 mg was taken orally once daily by patients for four cycles, starting on cycle 1 day 1. The trial did not randomize participants into treatment groups. Eight patients were included in the translational analysis, namely three from the first dose cohort plus the first five from the second dose cohort.

V is clipped by 1 base and J by 4 bases, and the sequence between their germline boundaries is 20 bases long. CDR1 and CDR2 are read off the germline V gene (reference sequence) as SGHNT and YYREEE. Taken from cysteine to phenylalanine, the CDR3 has 17 residues. Of the read, only the CDR3 DNA is kept; its 51 bases are in frame from base 1. Details on this clonotype: This receptor's antigen is unknown. It has no much larger one-base neighbor in the sample; base qualities were not kept.

These reads were obtained on an Illumina HiSeq 2500. First-strand cDNA was synthesized with Superscript III and a set of TRAV- and TRBV-specific primers, covering both TCRalpha and TCRbeta chains. TCRs were amplified with Phusion for 15 to 25 PCR cycles using a constant-region primer together with the adapter attached to the V primers. Isolated mRNA was amplified with the MessageAmp II aRNA Amplification Kit, using an approximately 17-hour in vitro transcription at 37°C. The Dynabeads mRNA DIRECT Purification Kit was used to isolate the mRNA for TCR sequencing. Indexed Illumina adapters were added in a second Phusion PCR of 20 to 30 cycles, after which AMPure XP beads were used to purify the products. In the authors' own workflow: Custom Perl scripts pooled TCR sequences encoding the same protein, removed out-of-frame sequences and computed each clonotype's abundance. Any TCR sequence backed by just one read was left out of the analysis. Repertoire metrics included Shannon entropy, Gini index, clonality, richness, and frequency of TCRs shared between repertoires. TCRdb took the public reads, trimmed them with fastp at Q25, ran MiXCR for clone calling and kept in-frame beta chains. Rows merge per CDR3 protein into single entries with the most common DNA and genes. The V and J calls follow TCRdb's processing rather than the paper's. The sample data list tens of thousands of distinct CDR3 sequences, and more than 25% of these were observed just once. In total, the top ten clones hold around 10% of the sample.

The sample's time point label, in plain terms: before trial treatment. Donors were enrolled in RACIN, a single-arm phase I dose-escalation trial in which nivolumab, ipilimumab, aspirin, low-dose cyclophosphamide and low-dose radiotherapy were combined. Patients were eligible if they had advanced solid tumors that were TIL-negative. The TCR was taken from a female donor with ovarian cancer. The sample consisted of PBMCs, taken before treatment. The chain couples TRBV5-4 to TRBJ1-2; the D gene cannot be resolved reliably. The nucleotide sequence is TGTGCCAGCAGCTTGTATGCTTCCGTGGCAGTCGTCTATGGCTACACCTTC. Its protein product is CASSLYASVAVVYGYTF.